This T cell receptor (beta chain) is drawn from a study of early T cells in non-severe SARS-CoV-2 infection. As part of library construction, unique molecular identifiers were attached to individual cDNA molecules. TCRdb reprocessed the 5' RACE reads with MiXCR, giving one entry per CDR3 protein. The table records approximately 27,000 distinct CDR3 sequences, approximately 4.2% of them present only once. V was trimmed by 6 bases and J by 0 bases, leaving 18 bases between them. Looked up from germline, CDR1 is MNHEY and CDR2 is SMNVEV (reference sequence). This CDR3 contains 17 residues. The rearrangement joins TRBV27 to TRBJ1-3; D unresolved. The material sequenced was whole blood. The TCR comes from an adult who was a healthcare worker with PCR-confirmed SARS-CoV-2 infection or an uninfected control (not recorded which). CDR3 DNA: TGTGCCAGCAGCCCTGGTGGGTCGATAGGCTCTGGAAACACCATATATTTT. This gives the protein CASSPGGSIGSGNTIYF.